This T cell receptor (beta chain) derives from a study of blood T cell repertoires in COVID-19. Study overall: Some COVID-19 samples were acute and others convalescent; all came from the United States, Italy and Spain. Sources were T cells, B-cell-depleted T cells, or PBMCs; the material itself was cDNA or gDNA.

This clone showed up many times. This CDR3 is built from 16 residues. Germline V gene data show CDR1 as MDHEN and CDR2 as SYDVKM. Trimming took 2 bases from V and 4 from J, leaving 17 bases between them. Per the original data handling: Reference gene primer amplification yielded estimated nucleated cell counts. Only in-frame clones appear in the TCRdb table, and some are missing; sequencing was by immunoSEQ multiplex PCR. V and J calls and clone size are those listed in that table; D and trimming were worked out from the DNA. The table shows 95,000 to 100,000 clones, with around 92% occurring only once.

The chain combines TRBV28 with TRBJ1-2, with a tentative D call TRBD1 (6 bases). This receptor was obtained from a man in his fifties or sixties with active COVID-19. The source material was peripheral blood. CDR3 sequence: CASSLGQTVFAYGYTF. In nucleotides, the CDR3 is TGTGCCAGCAGTTTAGGACAGACAGTGTTCGCCTATGGCTACACCTTC.